Reported below is one T cell receptor beta chain. This clone was seen a few times. Its antigen is currently not known. Within one base of it there is no much larger clone, and no base qualities were kept. The library relied on the immunoSEQ multiplex PCR assay. RNA was extracted from all samples and reverse transcribed into cDNA as template for TCR sequencing. First-strand cDNA was synthesized using SuperScript III with a 2:1 mix of oligo-dT and random hexamers. Amplification bias was assessed with a synthetic immune receptor repertoire, and residual bias was removed computationally. Processing in the source paper ran as follows. Raw reads were preprocessed for error removal, and CDR3 was defined according to IMGT conventions as running from the conserved cysteine to phenylalanine. Clonality was computed as 1 minus the Shannon entropy, with the entropy normalized by log2 of the number of productive unique TCRs. Whether scalp clones were CD4 or CD8 was inferred by matching scalp TCRbeta sequences against CD4 and CD8 repertoires sorted from blood. Held by TCRdb, this immuneACCESS table contains in-frame sequences only and omits some clones. Under half of the omission traces to an unresolved V gene where checked; the cause of the rest is unknown. V and J calls and clone size are as listed in that table; D and trimming were resolved from the DNA. In this sample the table shows fewer than 250,000 clones, 35% to 40% of which occur a single time. The biggest ten clones account for roughly 0.5% of the sample.

The meaning of the sample's treatment or condition label: oral pan-JAK inhibitor, 5-10 mg twice daily. From alopecia areata patients, peripheral blood was collected along with lesional scalp punch biopsies. PBMCs were isolated by density centrifugation and stained for CD3, CD4 and CD8, and CD4+ and CD8+ T cells were sorted on a FACSAria. The record originates from a study of CD8+ T cells in alopecia areata (dated by TCRdb to between 2018 and 2020). Regarding the complete study: Treated patients were enrolled in an open-label pilot trial of oral tofacitinib, 5 to 10 mg twice daily, for moderate-to-severe alopecia areata. Disease severity in treated patients was measured with the SALT score, which quantifies the percentage of affected scalp surface area. Human TCRbeta sequencing covered scalp tissue and sorted CD4+ and CD8+ peripheral blood T cells from patchy and totalis/universalis alopecia areata patients and healthy controls. Amplification of TCRbeta CDR3 regions was done by immunoSEQ multiplex PCR using 35 Vbeta forward primers and 13 Jbeta reverse primers. Scalp clonality was compared across normal scalp (n=4), patchy alopecia areata scalp (n=8), and alopecia totalis/universalis scalp (n=8). Tofacitinib was administered for 6 to 18 months, and 6 months of follow-up off drug were then conducted to assess delayed response and recurrence. RNA came from the PAXgene miRNA kit for fixed scalp, the miRNeasy kit for PBMCs, and the RNeasy kit for mouse skin. Biopsies were taken from tofacitinib-treated patients at baseline and again at 4 and 24 weeks into treatment, and several of those patients also had a later scalp biopsy. To study T cell clonal expansion in alopecia areata, the researchers applied high-throughput TCRbeta sequencing to both the C3H/HeJ mouse model and human patients.

The investigation overall reported the following: Higher clonality and more expanded CD8+ clones were observed in lesional scalp than in normal scalp, particularly in alopecia totalis/universalis, a finding suggestive of antigenic drive. Tofacitinib significantly lowered scalp clonality and the number of expanded CD8+ clones among the top 100 scalp clones. Shared TCR sequences between patients were less evident than in mice, which may be partly attributable to HLA diversity in the patient population. Because the treated cohort was small and had just a single nonresponder, larger studies are needed to establish links between baseline CD8+ expansion and response. Scalp TCR repertoire analysis is complicated because resident alphabeta T cells in normal human skin are also sequenced, whereas mouse skin is dominated by gammadelta T cells. Many expanded lesional clones persisted in scalp and blood during tofacitinib treatment, which may partly explain relapse after stopping treatment.

The junction carries 23 bases between V and J, which are trimmed by 5 bases and 14 bases respectively. The germline V gene supplies CDR1 SGHAT and CDR2 FQNNGV. Its CDR3 holds 14 amino acids, cysteine through phenylalanine. Only the CDR3 DNA is retained, 42 bases long and in frame from the first base. Sequencing used CD4+ T cells sorted from blood, obtained around week 34, from a patient treated with tofacitinib. The chain employs TRBV11-2 and TRBJ2-3; no D segment can be confidently identified. This TCR came from a human donor with alopecia areata. Here the CDR3 is given as CASSPPAIQSSRYF. DNA sequence: TGTGCCAGCAGCCCCCCGGCTATTCAAAGCAGTCGGTATTTT.